Below are 21 T cell receptor beta chains sequenced from a single sample in a study of OX40 agonist ivuxolimab in advanced cancers. The repertoire was sequenced with immunoSEQ multiplex PCR; TCRdb's copy has only in-frame clones and lacks some. The data contain 8,000 to 10,000 clones, 89% of them seen just once; the ten biggest clones take up 9.5% to 15%. The specimen was CD4+ or CD8+ T cells sorted from blood, collected in a trial of the OX40 agonist ivuxolimab. These receptors all come from an adult with an advanced solid tumor such as melanoma, head and neck, liver or kidney cancer.

The rearrangement links TRBV5-6 to TRBJ2-3; D is uncertain. V lost 2 bases, J lost 0 bases, and 4 bases lay in between. Germline V gene sequence: CDR1 SGHDT, CDR2 YYEEEE. This CDR3 has 13 amino acids. Here the CDR3 reads CASSLGSTDTQYF. The CDR3 bases are TGTGCCAGCAGCTTAGGCAGCACAGATACGCAGTATTTT.

The V and J genes are TRBV19 and TRBJ2-7; perhaps TRBD1 as D (6 bases). V was shortened by 1 base and J by 2 bases, with 9 bases between the two germline ends. The CDR3 extends over 14 amino acids. From germline, CDR1 is LNHDA and CDR2 SQIVND (reference sequence). In DNA, the CDR3 is TGTGCCAGTAGTATAGGGGGGCCCCCCTACGAGCAGTACTTC. It codes for CASSIGGPPYEQYF.

The CDR3 loop is CASMEGAGGYTF. The CDR3 DNA sequence: TGTGCCAGCATGGAAGGGGCCGGTGGCTACACCTTC. The chain links TRBV6-6 to TRBJ1-2, with D perhaps matching TRBD1 (5 bases). This CDR3 is built from 12 residues. Trimming left V 7 bases short and J 7 bases short, with 13 bases between. Germline CDR1 is MNHNY and CDR2 is SVGAGI (reference sequence).

This chain joins TRBV6-4 and TRBJ2-3; the D is unclear. Trimming pared 7 bases from V and 1 base from J, leaving 9 bases between. This CDR3 has 13 amino acids. The germline CDR1 and CDR2 sequences are MRHNA and SNTAGT. The CDR3 DNA sequence: TGTGCCAGCATTGGAGCTGGCACAGATACGCAGTATTTT. Its translation is CASIGAGTDTQYF.

The chain recombines TRBV6-1 with TRBJ2-5; 10 bases agree with TRBD1. CDR1 and CDR2 from the germline V gene are MNHNS and SASEGT. J gave up 4 bases and V 6 bases, and 8 bases lay outside the gene matches. This CDR3 comprises 15 residues. The CDR3 region is CASSLDRGYLETQYF. The CDR3 DNA sequence: TGTGCCAGCAGCCTGGACAGGGGGTATCTAGAGACCCAGTACTTC.

V and J are TRBV14 and TRBJ2-7; 12 bases fit TRBD1. CDR1 is SGHDN, CDR2 FVKESK, per germline. V lost 3 bases to trimming and J lost 7 bases; unmatched junction nucleotides: 7. The CDR3 loop spans 15 amino acids. Here the CDR3 reads CASSQLGTGGGEQYF. CDR3 DNA sequence: TGTGCCAGCAGCCAGCTCGGGACAGGGGGCGGTGAGCAGTACTTC.

This chain uses TRBV10-2 with TRBJ2-1; 14 nucleotides match TRBD2. This CDR3 comprises 14 residues. J lost 8 bases, V lost 6 bases, and 3 bases had no gene match. Germline V CDR1 and CDR2: WSHSY, SAAADI. This CDR3 reads CASRPGLAGDEQFF. The CDR3 bases are TGCGCCAGCAGACCGGGACTAGCGGGAGATGAGCAGTTCTTC.

This clone showed up just a few times. The rearrangement joins TRBV2 to TRBJ1-1; D gene unclear. Germline values: CDR1 SNHLY, CDR2 FYNNEI. CDR3 length equals 13 residues. Between the trimmed V and J ends, which lost 7 bases and 2 bases, there was a span of 11 bases. The CDR3 spells CASTEVENTEAFF. CDR3 in DNA: TGTGCCAGCACCGAGGTAGAAAACACTGAAGCTTTCTTT.

The chain uses TRBV9 and TRBJ2-1; 7 nucleotides agree with TRBD2. From germline, CDR1 is SGDLS and CDR2 YYNGEE. Trimming cost V 5 bases and J 2 bases; bases outside gene matches: 10. There are 16 residues in the CDR3. The CDR3 nucleotides are TGTGCCAGCAGTGGATCCCTAGCGGTCGCCTACAATGAGCAGTTCTTC. This sequence encodes CASSGSLAVAYNEQFF.

The chain carries TRBV9 and TRBJ2-1; TRBD1 agrees at 9 bases. Germline V gives CDR1 SGDLS, CDR2 YYNGEE. Germline trimming cut 5 bases from V and 7 bases from J; bases unmatched to any gene: 7. The CDR3 length is 14 residues. CDR3 nucleotide sequence: TGTGCCAGCAGTCCCGGGACAGGGAGGAATGAGCAGTTCTTC. The encoded protein is CASSPGTGRNEQFF.

This rearrangement joins TRBV7-3 to TRBJ2-4; D unresolved. This CDR3 spans 13 amino acids. Trimming shortened V by 2 bases and J by 5 bases, and 7 bases separated the two germline ends. In germline, CDR1 is SGHTA, CDR2 FQGTGA. The CDR3 reads CASSLGSENIQYF. The CDR3 DNA follows: TGTGCCAGCAGCTTAGGGTCAGAAAACATTCAGTACTTC.

J is TRBJ2-1 and V is TRBV14, with D possibly being TRBD2 (6 bases). Germline CDR1 is SGHDN and CDR2 is FVKESK. The CDR3 sequence is 15 residues long. The V gene lost 4 bases and the J gene lost 10 bases, with 20 bases spanning the gap. The CDR3 loop reads CASSRGSGGGAEQFF. The CDR3 DNA reads TGTGCCAGCAGCCGAGGCTCTGGAGGAGGGGCGGAGCAGTTCTTC.

This clone was seen only once. V usage is TRBV12-5 and J usage is TRBJ2-3; D not certain. Trimming shortened V by 6 bases and J by 6 bases, and 13 bases separated the two germline ends. The CDR3 runs 13 residues. Germline loops: CDR1 LGHNT, CDR2 FRNRAP. CDR3 amino acids: CASGPTPTDTQYF. In DNA form, the CDR3 reads TGTGCTAGTGGCCCGACCCCGACCGATACGCAGTATTTT.

V usage is TRBV7-2 and J usage is TRBJ1-6; D remains unclear. This CDR3 region has 14 residues. Germline lookup yields CDR1 SGHTA and CDR2 FQGNSA. Trimming removed 3 bases at V and 8 bases at J, with 11 bases between. CDR3 DNA: TGTGCCAGCAGCTTCCAGGCGCGGTATTCACCCCTCCACTTT. Amino acid sequence: CASSFQARYSPLHF.

This rearrangement joins TRBV6-1 to TRBJ2-3; 7 positions agree with TRBD2. The CDR3 runs to 15 residues. V lost 4 bases, J lost 3 bases, and 7 bases stayed unmatched. Germline V gives CDR1 MNHNS, CDR2 SASEGT. The CDR3 DNA reads as TGTGCCAGCAGTGGATTGTTCGGGGGGACAGATACGCAGTATTTT. Translated, it gives CASSGLFGGTDTQYF.

The chain recombines TRBV28 with TRBJ1-1, with a weak D call TRBD1 (6 bases). The CDR3 is 14 residues long. V was clipped by 5 bases and J by 0 bases, with 10 bases between them. Germline values: CDR1 MDHEN, CDR2 SYDVKM. In DNA, the CDR3 is TGTGCCAGCAGTGGGGGGGGCCTGAACACTGAAGCTTTCTTT. This sequence encodes CASSGGGLNTEAFF.

This chain joins TRBV19 and TRBJ2-1; D perhaps matches TRBD1 (6 bases). Germline CDR1 reads LNHDA; CDR2 reads SQIVND (reference sequence). The CDR3 contains 15 residues. V lost 3 bases and J lost 7, with 16 bases in between. The CDR3 nucleotides are TGTGCCAGTAGTATGAGCAGGGGCTCTTCGAATGAGCAGTTCTTC. Protein product: CASSMSRGSSNEQFF.

This clone has a single count. The DNA of the CDR3 is TGTGCCAGCAGCTTAGTCCGAGACCCCTACGAGCAGTACTTC. This gives the protein CASSLVRDPYEQYF. The chain uses TRBV7-9 and TRBJ2-7; D is unclear. The CDR3 extends over 14 amino acids. Germline loops: CDR1 SEHNR, CDR2 FQNEAQ (reference sequence). The ends were cut back, 1 base at V and 2 bases at J, with 9 bases in the middle.

The rearrangement links TRBV5-1 to TRBJ2-3; D call uncertain. Germline CDR1 reads SGHRS; CDR2 reads YFSETQ. CDR3 length equals 15 residues. V was trimmed by 1 base and J by 2 bases, leaving 11 bases between them. CDR3 nucleotide sequence: TGCGCCAGCAGCTTGAGGGCCGGATTCACAGATACGCAGTATTTT. Protein: CASSLRAGFTDTQYF.

The V call is TRBV5-1, the J call TRBJ1-2; TRBD1 matches at 7 bases. From germline, CDR1 is SGHRS and CDR2 YFSETQ. Trimming removed 6 bases from V and 5 bases from J; junction bases left unmatched: 22. The CDR3 has 18 amino acids. The CDR3: CASTRGGPWDSRFYGYTF. CDR3 sequence (DNA): TGCGCCAGCACGCGAGGTGGTCCCTGGGACAGTAGATTTTATGGCTACACCTTC.

The genes are TRBV28 and TRBJ2-5; D not certain. Looked up from germline, CDR1 is MDHEN and CDR2 is SYDVKM. This CDR3 comprises 13 residues. Trimming removed 3 bases from V and 3 bases from J, with 8 bases in between. The chain's CDR3 is CASSFSSEETQYF. For the CDR3, the DNA is TGTGCCAGCAGTTTTTCCAGCGAAGAGACCCAGTACTTC.